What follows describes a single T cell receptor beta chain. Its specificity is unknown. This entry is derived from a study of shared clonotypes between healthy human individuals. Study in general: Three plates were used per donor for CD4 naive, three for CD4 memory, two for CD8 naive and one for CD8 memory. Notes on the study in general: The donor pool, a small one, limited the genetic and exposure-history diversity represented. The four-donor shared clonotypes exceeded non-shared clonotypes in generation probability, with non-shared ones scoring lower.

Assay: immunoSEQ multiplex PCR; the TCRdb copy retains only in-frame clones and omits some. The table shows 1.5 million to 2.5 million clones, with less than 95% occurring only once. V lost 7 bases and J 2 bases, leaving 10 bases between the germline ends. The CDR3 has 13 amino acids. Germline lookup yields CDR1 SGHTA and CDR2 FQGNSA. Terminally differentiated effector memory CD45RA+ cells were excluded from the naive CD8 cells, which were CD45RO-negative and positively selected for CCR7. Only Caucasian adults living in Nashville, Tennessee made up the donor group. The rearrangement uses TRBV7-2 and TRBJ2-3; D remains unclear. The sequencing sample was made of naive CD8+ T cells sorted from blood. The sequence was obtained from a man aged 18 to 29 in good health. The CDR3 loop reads CASTFTYTDTQYF. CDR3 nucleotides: TGTGCCAGCACCTTTACCTACACAGATACGCAGTATTTT.